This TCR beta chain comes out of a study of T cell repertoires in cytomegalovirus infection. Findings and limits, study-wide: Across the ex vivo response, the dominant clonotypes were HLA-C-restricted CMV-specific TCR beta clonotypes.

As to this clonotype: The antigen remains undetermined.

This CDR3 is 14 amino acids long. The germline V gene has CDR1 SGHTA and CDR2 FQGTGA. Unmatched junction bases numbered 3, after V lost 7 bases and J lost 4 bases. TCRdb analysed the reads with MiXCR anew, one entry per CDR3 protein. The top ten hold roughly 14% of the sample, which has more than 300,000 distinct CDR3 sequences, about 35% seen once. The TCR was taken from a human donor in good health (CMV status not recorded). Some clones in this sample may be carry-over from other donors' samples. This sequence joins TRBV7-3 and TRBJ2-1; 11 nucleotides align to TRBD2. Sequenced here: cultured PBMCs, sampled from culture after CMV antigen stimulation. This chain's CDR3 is CASTGLAGYNEQFF. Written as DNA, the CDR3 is TGTGCCAGCACCGGACTAGCGGGTTACAATGAGCAGTTCTTC. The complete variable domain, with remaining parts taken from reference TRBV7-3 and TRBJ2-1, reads GAGVSQTPSNKVTEKGKYVELRCDPISGHTALYWYRQSLGQGPEFLIYFQGTGAADDSGLPNDRFFAVRPEGSVSTLKIQRTERGDSAVYLCASTGLAGYNEQFFGPGTRLTVL.